The entry below describes one TCR beta chain. Its matching antigen is unknown. This sample is drawn from a study of shared clonotypes between healthy human individuals. Study details: A couple of women and a few men aged 18 to 49 served as donors.

The table came from immunoSEQ multiplex PCR; TCRdb's copy has only in-frame clones and leaves some out. The sample carries roughly 1,100,000 clones, around 76% recorded once. Points from the study as a whole: Sampling included only blood; tissue repertoires likely differ.

CDR1 is KGHSH, CDR2 LQKENI, per germline. The V and J ends lost 4 bases and 7 bases, in that order; junction bases with no gene match: 6. This CDR3 has 14 amino acids. The sequenced sample was memory CD4+ T cells sorted from blood. The subset denotes: CD45RA-negative fraction. This clonotype originated in a man aged 18 to 29 in good health. V usage is TRBV18 and J usage is TRBJ2-2; TRBD1 matches 7 bases. The CDR3 DNA sequence: TGTGCCAGCTCACGTACGACAGGGTACGGGGAGCTGTTTTTT. Protein sequence: CASSRTTGYGELFF.